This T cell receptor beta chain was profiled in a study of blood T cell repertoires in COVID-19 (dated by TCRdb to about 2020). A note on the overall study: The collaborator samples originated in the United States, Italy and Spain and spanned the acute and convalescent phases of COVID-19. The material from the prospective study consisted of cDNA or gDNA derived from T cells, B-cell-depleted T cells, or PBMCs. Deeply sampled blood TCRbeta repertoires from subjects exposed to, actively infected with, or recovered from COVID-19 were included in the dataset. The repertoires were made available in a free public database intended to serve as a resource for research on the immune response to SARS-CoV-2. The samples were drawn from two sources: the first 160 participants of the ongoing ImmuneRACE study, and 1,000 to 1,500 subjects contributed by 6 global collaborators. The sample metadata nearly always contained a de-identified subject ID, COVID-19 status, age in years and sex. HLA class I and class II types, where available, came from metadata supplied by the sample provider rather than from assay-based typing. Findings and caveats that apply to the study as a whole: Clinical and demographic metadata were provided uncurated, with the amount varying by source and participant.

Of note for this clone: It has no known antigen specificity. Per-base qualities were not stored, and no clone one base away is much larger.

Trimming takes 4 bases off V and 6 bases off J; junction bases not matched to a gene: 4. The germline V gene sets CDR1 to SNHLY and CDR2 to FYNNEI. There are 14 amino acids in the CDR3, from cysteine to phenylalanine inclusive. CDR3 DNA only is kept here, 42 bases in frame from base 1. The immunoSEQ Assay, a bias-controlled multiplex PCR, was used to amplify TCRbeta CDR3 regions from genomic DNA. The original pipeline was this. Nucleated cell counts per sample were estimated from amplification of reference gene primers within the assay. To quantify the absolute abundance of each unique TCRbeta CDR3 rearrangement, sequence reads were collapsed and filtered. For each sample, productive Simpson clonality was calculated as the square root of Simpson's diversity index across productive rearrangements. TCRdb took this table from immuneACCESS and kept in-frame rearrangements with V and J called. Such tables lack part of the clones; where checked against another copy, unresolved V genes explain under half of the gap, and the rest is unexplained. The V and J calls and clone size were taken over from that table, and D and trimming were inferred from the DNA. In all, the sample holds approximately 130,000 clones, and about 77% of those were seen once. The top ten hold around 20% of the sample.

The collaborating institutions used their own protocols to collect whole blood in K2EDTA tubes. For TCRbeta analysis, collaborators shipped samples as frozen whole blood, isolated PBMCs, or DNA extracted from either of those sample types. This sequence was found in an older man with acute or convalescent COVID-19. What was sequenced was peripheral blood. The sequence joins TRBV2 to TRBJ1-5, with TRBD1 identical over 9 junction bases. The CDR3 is CASSGGQGRQPQHF. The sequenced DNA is TGTGCCAGCAGTGGGGGACAGGGCCGTCAGCCCCAGCATTTT.